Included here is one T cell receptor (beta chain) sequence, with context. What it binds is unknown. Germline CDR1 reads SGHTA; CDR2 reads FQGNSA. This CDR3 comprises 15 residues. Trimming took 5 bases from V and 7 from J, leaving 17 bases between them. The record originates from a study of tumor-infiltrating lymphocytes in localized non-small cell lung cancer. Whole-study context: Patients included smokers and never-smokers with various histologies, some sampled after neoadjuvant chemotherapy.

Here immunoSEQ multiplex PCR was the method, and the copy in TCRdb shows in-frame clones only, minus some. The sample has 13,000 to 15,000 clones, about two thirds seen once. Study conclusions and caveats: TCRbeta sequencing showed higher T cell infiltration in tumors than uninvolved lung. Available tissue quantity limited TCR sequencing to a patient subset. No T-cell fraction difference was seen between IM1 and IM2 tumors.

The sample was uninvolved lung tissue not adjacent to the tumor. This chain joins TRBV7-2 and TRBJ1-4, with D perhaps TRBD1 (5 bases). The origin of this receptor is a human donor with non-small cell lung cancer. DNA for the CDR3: TGTGCCAGCAGCCCACAACAGGTCCTAGGTGAAAAACTGTTTTTT. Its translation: CASSPQQVLGEKLFF.